The clone carrying this TCR beta chain was counted ten times or more. Antigen unknown. This specimen belongs to a study of response to subunit inactivated influenza vaccine. MiXCR, applied by TCRdb to the RT-PCR reads, yields one record per CDR3 protein. The sample has around 190,000 distinct CDR3 sequences; around 8.8% are singletons. Overall study findings and caveats: Authors suggested few new T cells are recruited by each seasonal influenza vaccination.

The material sequenced was non-naive T cells sorted from PBMCs, taken on the day of vaccination. The TCR sequence derives from a man aged 50 to 59 who received an inactivated influenza vaccine.

The CDR3 DNA reads TGCGCCAGCAGCTTGCGGTCAGTTGGATCCTACGAGCAGTACTTC. Translating it yields CASSLRSVGSYEQYF. This chain joins TRBV5-1 and TRBJ2-7, with D unresolved. Germline CDR1 reads SGHRS; CDR2 reads YFSETQ. The germline V and J ends were trimmed by 1 base and 1 base, with 12 bases remaining between them. This CDR3 has 15 residues. The variable domain in full, completed from reference TRBV5-1 and TRBJ2-7, reads KAGVTQTPRYLIKTRGQQVTLSCSPISGHRSVSWYQQTPGQGLQFLFEYFSETQRNKGNFPGRFSGRQFSNSRSEMNVSTLELGDSALYLCASSLRSVGSYEQYFGPGTRLTVT.